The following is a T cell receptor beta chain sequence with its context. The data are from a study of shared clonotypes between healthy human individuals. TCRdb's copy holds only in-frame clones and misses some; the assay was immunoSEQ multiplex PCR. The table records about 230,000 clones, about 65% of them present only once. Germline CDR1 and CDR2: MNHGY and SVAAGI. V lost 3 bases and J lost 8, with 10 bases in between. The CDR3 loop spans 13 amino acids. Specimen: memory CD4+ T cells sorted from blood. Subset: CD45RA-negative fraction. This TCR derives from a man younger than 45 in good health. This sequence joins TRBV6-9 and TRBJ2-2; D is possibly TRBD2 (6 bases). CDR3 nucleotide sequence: TGTGCCAGCAGTTACACGGGAGCGGGGGAGCTGTTTTTT. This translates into CASSYTGAGELFF.